The rows below give T cell receptor beta chains drawn from one sample of a study of CD8 T cells in ankylosing spondylitis. TCRdb re-analysed the 5' RACE reads in MiXCR, keeping a single row per CDR3 protein. Of 200,000 to 250,000 distinct CDR3 sequences detected, about 10% appear once; the ten largest clones hold about 19%. Sample: blood, either unsorted or a sorted T cell fraction (not recorded which). These receptors were taken from a male donor with ankylosing spondylitis or in good health (not recorded which). The CDR3 runs from the conserved cysteine through the conserved F or W. The D gene is left open where the match is weak. Size tells how often a clone was seen (once, few, many) or the class of an expanded clone, and some rows leave it out.

clone size,J gene,V gene,D gene,CDR3 protein,CDR3 DNA
.,TRBJ2-6,TRBV6-1,TRBD1,CAIADRAGANVLTF,TGTGCCATCGCCGACAGGGCTGGGGCCAACGTCCTGACTTTC
.,TRBJ1-2,TRBV5-1,.,CASSLGDRSNYGYTF,TGCGCCAGCAGCTTGGGAGATCGGAGTAACTATGGCTACACCTTC
many,TRBJ1-5,TRBV2,.,CASSGEEVSNQPQHF,TGTGCCAGCAGTGGAGAGGAAGTTAGCAATCAGCCCCAGCATTTT
many,TRBJ2-1,TRBV5-6,TRBD1,CASSLAGQSYNEQFF,TGTGCCAGCAGCTTGGCGGGACAGTCCTACAATGAGCAGTTCTTC
many,TRBJ1-2,TRBV5-1,TRBD1,CASSYEPQGASYGYTF,TGCGCCAGCAGCTACGAGCCTCAGGGGGCGAGCTATGGCTACACCTTC
many,TRBJ1-4,TRBV24-1,.,CATSSLIIGEKLFF,TGTGCCACCAGTTCCTTAATAATAGGAGAAAAACTGTTTTTT
few,TRBJ2-3,TRBV7-8,.,CASSPPLALDTQYF,TGTGCCAGCAGCCCGCCTCTAGCTTTAGATACGCAGTATTTT
few,TRBJ2-2,TRBV12-3/TRBV12-4,TRBD1,CASSIQGKVPGELFF,TGTGCCAGCAGTATACAGGGGAAAGTTCCCGGGGAGCTGTTTTTT
.,TRBJ1-4,TRBV12-3/TRBV12-4,TRBD1,CASRSRRQGVANEKLFF,TGTGCCAGCAGGTCACGTCGACAGGGGGTGGCTAATGAAAAACTGTTTTTT
.,TRBJ2-7,TRBV5-1,.,CASSAGPTGVWEQYF,TGCGCCAGCAGCGCGGGGCCGACAGGAGTCTGGGAGCAGTACTTC
.,TRBJ2-5,TRBV12-3/TRBV12-4,.,CASSLGPGSLKTQYF,TGTGCCAGCAGTTTAGGTCCGGGAAGTTTGAAGACCCAGTACTTC
many,TRBJ1-2,TRBV3-1,.,CASSQEGLGYGYTF,TGTGCCAGCAGCCAAGAGGGATTAGGGTATGGCTACACCTTC
few,TRBJ2-3,TRBV7-2,.,CASTDRLSTQYF,TGTGCCAGCACCGACCGTTTGTCTACGCAGTATTTT
few,TRBJ2-3,TRBV3-1,TRBD2,CASSQPTGGQDTQYF,TGTGCCAGCAGCCAACCGACGGGGGGGCAAGATACGCAGTATTTT
.,TRBJ1-3,TRBV9,.,CASSVSLESGNTIYF,TGTGCCAGCAGCGTAAGTTTAGAGTCTGGAAACACCATATATTTT
few,TRBJ1-2,TRBV2,.,CASRGDANYGYTF,TGTGCCAGCAGGGGGGATGCTAACTATGGCTACACCTTC
.,TRBJ2-1,TRBV5-1,TRBD2,CASSEGTSGGAAYNEQFF,TGCGCCAGCAGCGAAGGGACTAGCGGGGGGGCCGCCTACAATGAGCAGTTCTTC
many,TRBJ1-1,TRBV7-9,.,CASSLQGNEAFF,TGTGCCAGCAGCCTACAGGGAAATGAAGCTTTCTTT
.,TRBJ2-5,TRBV5-1,.,CASSLEYRSETQYF,TGCGCCAGCAGCTTGGAGTACCGATCAGAGACCCAGTACTTC
many,TRBJ1-1,TRBV5-1,.,CASSLVGGFDTEAFF,TGCGCCAGCAGCTTGGTCGGGGGCTTCGACACTGAAGCTTTCTTT
many,TRBJ2-7,TRBV6-1,.,CASSKGTNPYEQYF,TGTGCCAGCAGCAAAGGGACGAACCCCTACGAGCAGTACTTC
many,TRBJ2-2,TRBV12-3/TRBV12-4,TRBD2,CASGRTSPNTGELFF,TGTGCCAGCGGAAGGACTAGCCCGAACACCGGGGAGCTGTTTTTT
many,TRBJ2-3,TRBV5-5,.,CASSLEQGTDTQYF,TGTGCCAGCAGCTTGGAACAGGGCACAGATACGCAGTATTTT
.,TRBJ2-7,TRBV20-1,.,CSAQGPVYEQYF,TGCAGTGCCCAGGGGCCCGTCTACGAGCAGTACTTC
.,TRBJ2-1,TRBV11-3,.,CASSLHSLSYNEQFF,TGTGCCAGCAGCCTACACTCCCTCTCCTACAATGAGCAGTTCTTC
medium-sized,TRBJ1-2,TRBV9,TRBD1,CASSAADRVANYGYTF,TGTGCCAGCAGCGCGGCGGACAGGGTAGCTAACTATGGCTACACCTTC
many,TRBJ1-1,TRBV3-1,.,CASSHRRPFGLTEAFF,TGTGCCAGCAGCCACCGACGTCCATTTGGGTTGACTGAAGCTTTCTTT
many,TRBJ2-3,TRBV2,TRBD2,CASSEDDLAGGTDTQYF,TGTGCCAGCAGTGAAGACGACCTAGCGGGGGGAACAGATACGCAGTATTTT
few,TRBJ2-1,TRBV6-2/TRBV6-3,.,CASTGVSYEQFF,TGTGCCAGCACGGGTGTATCCTATGAGCAGTTCTTC
many,TRBJ2-2,TRBV7-6,TRBD2,CASSSSGLAGNTGELFF,TGTGCCAGCAGCTCCTCCGGACTAGCGGGGAACACCGGGGAGCTGTTTTTT
many,TRBJ2-3,TRBV7-9,TRBD1,CASSSHRGRTDTQYF,TGTGCCAGCAGCTCCCACAGGGGGAGGACAGATACGCAGTATTTT
.,TRBJ2-7,TRBV6-5,TRBD1,CASSYGVGGQASYEQYF,TGTGCCAGCAGTTACGGGGTTGGCGGACAGGCCTCCTACGAGCAGTACTTC
few,TRBJ2-1,TRBV5-1,TRBD2,CASSPGLSSGGYNEQFF,TGCGCCAGCAGCCCCGGACTCTCTAGCGGGGGCTACAATGAGCAGTTCTTC
.,TRBJ1-2,TRBV12-3/TRBV12-4,.,CASSRVAGHVSGGYTF,TGTGCCAGCAGTCGAGTTGCGGGACACGTATCTGGTGGCTACACCTTC
many,TRBJ2-2,TRBV10-3,TRBD1,CAISTQAGGANTGELFF,TGTGCCATCAGTACCCAAGCAGGGGGCGCGAACACCGGGGAGCTGTTTTTT
.,TRBJ1-1,TRBV12-3/TRBV12-4,TRBD1,CASSLAGQGAREAFF,TGTGCCAGCAGTTTGGCGGGACAGGGGGCAAGAGAAGCTTTCTTT